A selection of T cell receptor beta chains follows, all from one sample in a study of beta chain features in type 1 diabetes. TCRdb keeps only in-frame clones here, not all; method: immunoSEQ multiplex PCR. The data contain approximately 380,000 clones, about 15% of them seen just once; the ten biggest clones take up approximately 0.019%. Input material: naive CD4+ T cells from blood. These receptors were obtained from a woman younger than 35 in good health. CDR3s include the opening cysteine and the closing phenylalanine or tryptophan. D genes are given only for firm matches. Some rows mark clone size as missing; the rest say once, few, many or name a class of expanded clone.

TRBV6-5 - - CASSSHREANYGYTF
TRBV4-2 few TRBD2 CASSATSGSYNEQFF
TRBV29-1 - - CSVEELTDTQYF
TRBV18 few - CASSPIGSAYEQYF
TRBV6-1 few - CASGDLAYEQYF
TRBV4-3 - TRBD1 CASSLRRGAGQVLPNEKLFF
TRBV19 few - CASSIGWGAYEQYF
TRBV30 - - CAWSRQGGGELFF
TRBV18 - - CASSPGTGSRSEYEQYF
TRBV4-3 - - CASSHLTRGGYTF
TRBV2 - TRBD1 CASSRQGSAEAFF
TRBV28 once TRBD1 CASSLPDRVGAFF
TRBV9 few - CASSGTQGTEAFF
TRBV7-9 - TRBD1 CASSFTGTGTHEQYF
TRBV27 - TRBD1 CASSPDRAGANVLTF
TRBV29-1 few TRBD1 CSTGGTGRKNTEAFF
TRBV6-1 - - CASSEVVRDF
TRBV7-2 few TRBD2 CASSSGGLVLQETQYF
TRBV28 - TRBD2 CASSRAGDAYEQYF
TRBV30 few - CAQGRESDTQYF
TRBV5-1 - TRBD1 CASSLGQGNREQYF
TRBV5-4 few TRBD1 CASSSGTGETYEQYF
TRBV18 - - CASSRDRSSYEQYF
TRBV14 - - CASSQVLGRGSGYTF